This T cell receptor beta chain was observed in a study of blood T cell repertoires in COVID-19. On the study more broadly: Sites across the United States, Italy and Spain contributed samples from acute and convalescent COVID-19. T cells, B-cell-depleted T cells, or PBMCs supplied cDNA or gDNA.

Original processing methods: Amplification of reference gene primers was used by the study to estimate nucleated cell counts. Measured with immunoSEQ multiplex PCR; TCRdb has only the in-frame clones, and not every one. V, J and clone size are taken as reported in that table, and D and trimming were inferred from the DNA itself. The sample includes 150,000 to 200,000 clones, just under 95% seen only once; the top ten take 3.5% to 5%. Sequencing input: peripheral blood. The source of this sequence is a woman between 45 and 60 years old with acute or convalescent COVID-19.

The CDR3 sequence: CAISEPGLANEQFF. Written as DNA, the CDR3 is TGTGCCATCAGTGAACCGGGACTAGCGAACGAGCAGTTCTTC. The V call is TRBV10-3, the J call TRBJ2-1; 10 bases fit TRBD2. Trimming at V came to 3 bases and at J to 10 bases, leaving 6 bases not matched to a gene. CDR3 length: 14 amino acids. Germline loops: CDR1 ENHRY, CDR2 SYGVKD.